This is a list of T cell receptor beta chains from one sample in a study of cytomegalovirus exposure and HLA in healthy donors. Clones were sequenced by immunoSEQ multiplex PCR, and TCRdb holds only the in-frame ones, with some missing. The table has over 150,000 clones, just over 85% seen once. The specimen was PBMCs. These receptors came from a human donor in good health. Both conserved end residues are part of each CDR3. The D gene is left open where the match is weak. Size is omitted from some rows. Given values are once, few, many or a class for expanded clones.

d_call j_call clone_size v_call cdr3_nt cdr3_aa
TRBD1 TRBJ1-1 few TRBV6-5 TGTGCCAGCAGTTCCCCCAGACAGGGCGACACTGAAGCTTTCTTT CASSSPRQGDTEAFF
TRBD1 TRBJ2-1 . TRBV5-4 TGTGCCAGCAGCTTCGGGACAGGGGACTACAATGAGCAGTTCTTC CASSFGTGDYNEQFF
. TRBJ2-1 . TRBV25-1 TGTGCCAGCAGCGTCGGAGGGGCCTCCTACAATGAGCAGTTCTTC CASSVGGASYNEQFF
. TRBJ2-3 . TRBV7-9 TGTGCCAGCAGCTTAGTGGGCCCAGATACGCAGTATTTT CASSLVGPDTQYF
. TRBJ2-4 . TRBV27 TGTGCCAGCAGCACCTCGGACAGCACCAAAAACATTCAGTACTTC CASSTSDSTKNIQYF
TRBD2 TRBJ2-7 . TRBV5-1 TGCGCCAGCAGCCCTGCCGGGACTAGCCTTGCGGAAGAGCAGTACTTC CASSPAGTSLAEEQYF
. TRBJ2-7 . TRBV7-9 TGTGCCAGCAGCTTAAAAAGTAGCGAGGTCCCGGGGGTTTACGAGCAGTACTTC CASSLKSSEVPGVYEQYF
. TRBJ2-5 . TRBV9 TGTGCCAGCAGCGTAGGAGACATAGAGACCCAGTACTTC CASSVGDIETQYF
TRBD1 TRBJ2-7 . TRBV7-8 TGTGCCAGCAGTCCAGGGGGCTACGAGCAGTACTTC CASSPGGYEQYF
TRBD2 TRBJ2-3 . TRBV13 TGTGCCAGCAGCCCAACAGGGCGGGGGGCCTACACAGATACGCAGTATTTT CASSPTGRGAYTDTQYF
. TRBJ1-3 . TRBV5-1 TGCGCCAGCAGCTTAGGGGTATCTGGAAACACCATATATTTT CASSLGVSGNTIYF
. TRBJ1-1 . TRBV25-1 TGTGCCAGCAGTGAATGGGCCAGGTCAGTCCCTGAAGCTTTCTTT CASSEWARSVPEAFF
. TRBJ2-2 . TRBV4-1 TGCGCCAGCAGCCAAGGGATAGGGGGAGCGGACGGGGAGCTGTTTTTT CASSQGIGGADGELFF
TRBD1 TRBJ2-2 . TRBV27 TGTGCCAGCAGTTTCATACAGGGGGTGGCCGGGGAGCTGTTTTTT CASSFIQGVAGELFF
TRBD1 TRBJ2-2 once TRBV30 TGTGCCTGGAGTCCCCTCGGGACAGTAAACACCGGGGAGCTGTTTTTT CAWSPLGTVNTGELFF
. TRBJ1-1 . TRBV11-2 TGTGCCAGCAGCCCGCTACAGGGAAAGAACACTGAAGCTTTCTTT CASSPLQGKNTEAFF
. TRBJ2-1 . TRBV5-4 TGTGCCAGCAGCTGGCCGGGACTCCTCTCCAATGAGCAGTTCTTC CASSWPGLLSNEQFF
. TRBJ2-7 . TRBV29-1 TGCAGCGACGAGGCCTTTATCGAGCAGTACTTC CSDEAFIEQYF
. TRBJ1-1 . TRBV6-1 TGTGCCAGCAGGCACCGGGAAAGCAATGAAGCTTTCTTT CASRHRESNEAFF
. TRBJ1-2 . TRBV19 TGTGCCAGTAGTACCGGACGGGCAGGGATTAATGGCTACACCTTC CASSTGRAGINGYTF
. TRBJ1-1 . TRBV5-1 TGCGCCAGCAGCCCCGTCGAGGTGACTGAAGCTTTCTTT CASSPVEVTEAFF
. TRBJ1-1 few TRBV25-1 TGTGCCAGCAGTGATAGGGGTCCCCGGGCGGAAGCTTTCTTT CASSDRGPRAEAFF
TRBD1 TRBJ2-7 . TRBV25-1 TGTGCCAGCAGTGGGGGGACAGGATCCTACGAGCAGTACTTC CASSGGTGSYEQYF
TRBD2 TRBJ2-1 . TRBV27 TGTGCCAGCAGCGTCCCGAACTTAGCGGGAGGGCCCATGGGTGAGCAGTTCTTC CASSVPNLAGGPMGEQFF
. TRBJ2-4 . TRBV5-4 TGTGCCAGCAGCGCGGGACAGTCCAAAAACATTCAGTACTTC CASSAGQSKNIQYF
. TRBJ2-1 . TRBV19 TGTGCCAGTAGTCTAAGACTAGACAATGAGCAGTTCTTC CASSLRLDNEQFF
. TRBJ1-2 once TRBV18 TGTGCCAGCTCACCACCAGCAGGGCAGGATGGCTACACCTTC CASSPPAGQDGYTF